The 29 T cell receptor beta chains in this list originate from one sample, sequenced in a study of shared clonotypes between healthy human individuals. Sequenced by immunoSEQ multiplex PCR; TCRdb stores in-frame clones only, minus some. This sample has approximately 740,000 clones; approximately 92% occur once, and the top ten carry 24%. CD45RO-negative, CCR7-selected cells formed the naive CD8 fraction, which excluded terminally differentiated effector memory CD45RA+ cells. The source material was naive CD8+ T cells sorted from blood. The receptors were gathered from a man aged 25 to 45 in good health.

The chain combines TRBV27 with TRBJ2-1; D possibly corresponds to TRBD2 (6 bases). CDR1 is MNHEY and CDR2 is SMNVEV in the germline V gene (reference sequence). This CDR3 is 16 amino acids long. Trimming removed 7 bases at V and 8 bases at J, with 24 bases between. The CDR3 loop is CASTPSGAAGGDEQFF. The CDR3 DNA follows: TGTGCCAGCACTCCTTCGGGAGCAGCTGGGGGAGATGAGCAGTTCTTC.

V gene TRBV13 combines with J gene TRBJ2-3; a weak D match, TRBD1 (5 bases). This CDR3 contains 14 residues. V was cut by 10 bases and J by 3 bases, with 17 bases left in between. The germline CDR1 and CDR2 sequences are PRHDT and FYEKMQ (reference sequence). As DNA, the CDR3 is TGTGCCATTCCCGGAACAGGTGAAACAGATACGCAGTATTTT. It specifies CAIPGTGETDTQYF.

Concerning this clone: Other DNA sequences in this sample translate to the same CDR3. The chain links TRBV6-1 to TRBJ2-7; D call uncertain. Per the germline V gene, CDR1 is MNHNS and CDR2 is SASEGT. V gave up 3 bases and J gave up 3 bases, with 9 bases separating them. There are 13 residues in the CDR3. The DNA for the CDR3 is TGTGCCAGCAGTGAGGGCAGATTCTACGAGCAGTACTTC. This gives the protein CASSEGRFYEQYF.

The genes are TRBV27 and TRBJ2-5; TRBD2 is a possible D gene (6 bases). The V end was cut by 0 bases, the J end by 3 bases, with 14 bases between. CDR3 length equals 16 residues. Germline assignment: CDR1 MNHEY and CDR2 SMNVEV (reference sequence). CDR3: CASSLSIGRGEETQYF. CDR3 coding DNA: TGTGCCAGCAGTTTATCCATCGGGAGAGGAGAAGAGACCCAGTACTTC.

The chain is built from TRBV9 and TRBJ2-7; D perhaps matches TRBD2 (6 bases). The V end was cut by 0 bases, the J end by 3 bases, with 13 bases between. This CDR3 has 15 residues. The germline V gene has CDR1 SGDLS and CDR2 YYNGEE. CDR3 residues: CASSVAQGLVYEQYF. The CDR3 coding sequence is TGTGCCAGCAGCGTAGCCCAGGGACTGGTCTACGAGCAGTACTTC.

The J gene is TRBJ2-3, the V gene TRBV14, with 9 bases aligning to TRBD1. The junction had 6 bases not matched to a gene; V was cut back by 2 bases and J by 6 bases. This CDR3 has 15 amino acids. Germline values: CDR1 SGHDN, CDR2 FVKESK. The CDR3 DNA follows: TGTGCCAGCAGCCAATTACAGGGGGCGCGGGATACGCAGTATTTT. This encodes CASSQLQGARDTQYF.

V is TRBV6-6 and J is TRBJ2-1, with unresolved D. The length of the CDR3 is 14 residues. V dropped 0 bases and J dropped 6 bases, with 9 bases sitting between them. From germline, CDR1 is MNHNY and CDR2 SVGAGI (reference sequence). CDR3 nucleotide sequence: TGTGCCAGCAGTTACTCGACCGAAGCCAATGAGCAGTTCTTC. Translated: CASSYSTEANEQFF.

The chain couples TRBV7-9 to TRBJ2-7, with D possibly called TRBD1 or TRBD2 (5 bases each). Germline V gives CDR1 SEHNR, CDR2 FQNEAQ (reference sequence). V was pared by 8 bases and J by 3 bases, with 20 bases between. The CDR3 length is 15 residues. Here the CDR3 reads CASGTRGSGFYEQYF. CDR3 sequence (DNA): TGTGCCAGCGGAACAAGGGGTTCGGGATTCTACGAGCAGTACTTC.

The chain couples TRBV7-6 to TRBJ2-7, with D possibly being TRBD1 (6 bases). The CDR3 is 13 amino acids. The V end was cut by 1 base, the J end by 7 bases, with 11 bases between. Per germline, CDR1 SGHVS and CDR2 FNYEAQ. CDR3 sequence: CASSLGGHYEQYF. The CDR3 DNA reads TGTGCCAGCAGCTTAGGGGGACATTATGAGCAGTACTTC.

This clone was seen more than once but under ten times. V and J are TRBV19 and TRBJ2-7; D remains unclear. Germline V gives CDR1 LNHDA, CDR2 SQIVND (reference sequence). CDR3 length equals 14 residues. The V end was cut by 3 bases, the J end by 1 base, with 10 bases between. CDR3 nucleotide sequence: TGTGCCAGTAGTATCAATCCAGGATCCTACGAGCAGTACTTC. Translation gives CASSINPGSYEQYF.

In DNA, the CDR3 is TGTGCCGTCCGACTAGCGGGAGTCTACGAGCAGTACTTC. Its translation is CAVRLAGVYEQYF. V and J are TRBV5-4 and TRBJ2-7; 12 bases map to TRBD2. The CDR3 has 13 amino acids. Germline values: CDR1 SGHNT, CDR2 YYREEE (reference sequence). V lost 10 bases and J lost 3; bases outside the gene matches: 5.

Written as DNA, the CDR3 is TGTGCCAGCAGCTTTGACGGGAGGTCGGAGACCCAGTACTTC. It is translated as CASSFDGRSETQYF. This chain uses TRBV7-9 with TRBJ2-5; 7 nucleotides match TRBD2. From germline, CDR1 is SEHNR and CDR2 FQNEAQ (reference sequence). Unmatched junction bases numbered 6, after V lost 3 bases and J lost 5 bases. The CDR3 runs to 14 residues.

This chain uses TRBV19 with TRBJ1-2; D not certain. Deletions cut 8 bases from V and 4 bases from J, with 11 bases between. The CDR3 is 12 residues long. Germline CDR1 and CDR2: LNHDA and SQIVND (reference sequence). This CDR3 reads CASVSDFYGYTF. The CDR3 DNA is TGTGCCAGTGTCTCAGACTTCTATGGCTACACCTTC.

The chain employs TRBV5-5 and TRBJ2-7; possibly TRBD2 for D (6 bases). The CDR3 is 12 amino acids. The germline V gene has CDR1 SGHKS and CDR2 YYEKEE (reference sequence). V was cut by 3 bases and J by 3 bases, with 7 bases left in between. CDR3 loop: CASSWDFYEQYF. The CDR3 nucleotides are TGTGCCAGCAGCTGGGACTTCTACGAGCAGTACTTC.

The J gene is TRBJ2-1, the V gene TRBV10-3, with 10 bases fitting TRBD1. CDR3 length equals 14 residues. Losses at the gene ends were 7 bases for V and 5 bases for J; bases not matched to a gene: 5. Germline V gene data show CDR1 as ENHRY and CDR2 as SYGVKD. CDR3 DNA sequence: TGTGCCATCACCGCCGGGACAGGGGACAATGAGCAGTTCTTC. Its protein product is CAITAGTGDNEQFF.

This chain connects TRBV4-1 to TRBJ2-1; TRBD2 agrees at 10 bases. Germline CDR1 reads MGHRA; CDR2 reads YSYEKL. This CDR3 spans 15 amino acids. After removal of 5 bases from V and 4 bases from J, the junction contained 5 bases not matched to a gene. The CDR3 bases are TGCGCCAGCAGCTCAGCTAGCGGGAGTTACAATGAGCAGTTCTTC. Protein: CASSSASGSYNEQFF.

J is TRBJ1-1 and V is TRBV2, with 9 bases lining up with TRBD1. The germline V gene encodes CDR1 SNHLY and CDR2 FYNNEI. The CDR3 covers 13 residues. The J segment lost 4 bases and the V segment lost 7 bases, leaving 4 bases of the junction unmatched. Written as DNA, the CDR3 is TGTGCCAGCAAACAGGGGGCGGGCACTGAAGCTTTCTTT. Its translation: CASKQGAGTEAFF. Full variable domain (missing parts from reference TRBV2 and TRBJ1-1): EPEVTQTPSHQVTQMGQEVILRCVPISNHLYFYWYRQILGQKVEFLVSFYNNEISEKSEIFDDQFSVERPDGSNFTLKIRSTKLEDSAMYFCASKQGAGTEAFFGQGTRLTVV.

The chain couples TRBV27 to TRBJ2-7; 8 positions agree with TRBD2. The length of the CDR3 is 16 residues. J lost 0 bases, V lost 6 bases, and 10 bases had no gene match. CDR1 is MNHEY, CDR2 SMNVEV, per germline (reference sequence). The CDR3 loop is CASSTPAGGFSYEQYF. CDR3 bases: TGTGCCAGCAGCACCCCTGCGGGAGGTTTCTCCTACGAGCAGTACTTC.

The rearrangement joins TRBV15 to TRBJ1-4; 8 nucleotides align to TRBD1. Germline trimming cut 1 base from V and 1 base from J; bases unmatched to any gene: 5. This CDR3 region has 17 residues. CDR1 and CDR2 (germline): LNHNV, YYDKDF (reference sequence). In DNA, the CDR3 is TGTGCCACCAGCAGAGGGGTTGACAGGGGAACTAATGAAAAACTGTTTTTT. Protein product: CATSRGVDRGTNEKLFF.

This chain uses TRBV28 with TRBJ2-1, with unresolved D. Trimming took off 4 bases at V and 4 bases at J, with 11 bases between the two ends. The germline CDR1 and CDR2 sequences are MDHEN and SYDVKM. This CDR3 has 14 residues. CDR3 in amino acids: CASSWRQLYNEQFF. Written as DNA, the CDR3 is TGTGCCAGCAGTTGGCGGCAGCTTTACAATGAGCAGTTCTTC.

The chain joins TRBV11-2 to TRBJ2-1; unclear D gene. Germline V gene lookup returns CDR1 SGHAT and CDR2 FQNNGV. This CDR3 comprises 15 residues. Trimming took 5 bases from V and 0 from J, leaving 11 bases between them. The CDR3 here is CASSLNPSSYNEQFF. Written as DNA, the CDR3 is TGTGCCAGCAGCCTGAACCCGAGCTCCTACAATGAGCAGTTCTTC.

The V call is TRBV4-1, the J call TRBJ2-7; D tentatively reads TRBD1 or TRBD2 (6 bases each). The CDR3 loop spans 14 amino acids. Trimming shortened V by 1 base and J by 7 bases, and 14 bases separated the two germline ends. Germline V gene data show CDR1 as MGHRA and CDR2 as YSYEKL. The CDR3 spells CASSQGWGAGEQYF. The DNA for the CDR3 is TGCGCCAGCAGCCAAGGCTGGGGGGCCGGTGAGCAGTACTTC.

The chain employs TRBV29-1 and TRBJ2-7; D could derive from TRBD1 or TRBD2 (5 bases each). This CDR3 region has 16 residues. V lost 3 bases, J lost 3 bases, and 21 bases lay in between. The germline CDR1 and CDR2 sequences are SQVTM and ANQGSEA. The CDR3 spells CSVEGLLAGAFYEQYF. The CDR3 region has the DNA TGCAGCGTTGAGGGGCTACTCGCGGGTGCCTTCTACGAGCAGTACTTC.

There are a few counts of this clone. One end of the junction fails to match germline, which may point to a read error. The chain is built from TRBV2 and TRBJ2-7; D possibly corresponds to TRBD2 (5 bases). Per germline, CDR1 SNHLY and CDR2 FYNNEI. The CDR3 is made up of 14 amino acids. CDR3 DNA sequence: TGTGCCAGCAGTGAAGTGCTGGACTCCCACGAGCAGTACTTC. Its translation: CASSEVLDSHEQYF.

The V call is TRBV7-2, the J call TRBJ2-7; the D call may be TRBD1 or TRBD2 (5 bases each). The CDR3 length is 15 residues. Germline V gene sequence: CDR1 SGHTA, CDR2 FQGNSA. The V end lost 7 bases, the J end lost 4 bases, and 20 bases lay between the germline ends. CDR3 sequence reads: CASTPDSGGGYEQYF. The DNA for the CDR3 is TGTGCCAGCACCCCCGACTCGGGTGGGGGTTACGAGCAGTACTTC.

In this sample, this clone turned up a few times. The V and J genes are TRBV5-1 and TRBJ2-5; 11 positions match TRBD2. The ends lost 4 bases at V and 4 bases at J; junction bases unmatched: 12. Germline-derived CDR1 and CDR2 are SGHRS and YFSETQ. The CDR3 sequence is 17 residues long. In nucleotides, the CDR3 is TGCGCCAGCAGCGAGGACGGTCTAGCGGGAGGTCTAGAGACCCAGTACTTC. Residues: CASSEDGLAGGLETQYF. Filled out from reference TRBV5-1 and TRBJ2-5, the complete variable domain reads KAGVTQTPRYLIKTRGQQVTLSCSPISGHRSVSWYQQTPGQGLQFLFEYFSETQRNKGNFPGRFSGRQFSNSRSEMNVSTLELGDSALYLCASSEDGLAGGLETQYFGPGTRLLVL.

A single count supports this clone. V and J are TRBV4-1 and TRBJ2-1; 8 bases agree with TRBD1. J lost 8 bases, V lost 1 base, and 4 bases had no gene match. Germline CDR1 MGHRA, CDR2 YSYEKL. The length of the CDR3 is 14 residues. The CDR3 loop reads CASSQVGTGYEQFF. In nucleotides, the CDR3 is TGCGCCAGCAGCCAAGTGGGGACAGGCTATGAGCAGTTCTTC.

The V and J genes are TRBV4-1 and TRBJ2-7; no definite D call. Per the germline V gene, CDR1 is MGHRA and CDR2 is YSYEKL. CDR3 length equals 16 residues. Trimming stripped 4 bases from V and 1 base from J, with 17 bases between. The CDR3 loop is CASSREATFGSYEQYF. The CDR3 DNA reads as TGCGCCAGCAGCCGAGAGGCCACCTTTGGGTCCTACGAGCAGTACTTC.

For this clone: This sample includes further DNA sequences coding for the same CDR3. CDR3 nucleotides: TGTGCCTGGAGTGTAGGACAGGGGGCCGGTGAAGCTTTCTTT. This codes for CAWSVGQGAGEAFF. V and J are TRBV30 and TRBJ1-1; TRBD1 matches 11 bases. This CDR3 region has 14 residues. From germline, CDR1 is GTSNPN and CDR2 SVGIG (reference sequence). V gave up 0 bases and J gave up 7 bases; unmatched junction bases: 4.